The 20 T cell receptor beta chains below were found in one sample sequenced in a study of T cells in women clearing cervical HPV infection. Produced via immunoSEQ multiplex PCR; TCRdb's table is partial and in-frame only. The sample table includes around 19,000 clones. Sequenced material: blood buffy coat. The receptors derive from a woman aged 18 to 69 with a cervical HPV16 infection that either progressed to CIN3+ or cleared (not recorded which).

A note on this clone: The CDR3 end lies 3 residues beyond the end of the read and is filled in from the germline J gene. V usage is TRBV7-6 and J usage is TRBJ2-2; D perhaps matches TRBD2 (6 bases). Germline V gene data show CDR1 as SGHVS and CDR2 as FNYEAQ. The CDR3 is made up of 16 amino acids. The V end lost 1 base, the J end lost 2 bases, and 11 bases lay between the germline ends. The CDR3: CASSLVPGLNTGELFF. The DNA read from the CDR3 is TGTGCCAGCAGCTTAGTGCCGGGACTCAACACCGGGGAG.

Comment on this clone: Sequencing ends 3 residues short of the CDR3 end; the germline J gene provides the rest. J is TRBJ2-2 and V is TRBV7-3, with a weak D call TRBD1 (5 bases). This CDR3 has 15 residues. V was pared by 4 bases and J by 2 bases, with 11 bases between. CDR1 is SGHTA, CDR2 FQGTGA, per germline. This chain's CDR3 is CASSSGWGNTGELFF. The sequenced CDR3 bases are TGTGCCAGCAGCTCCGGGTGGGGCAACACCGGGGAG.

Remarks on this clone: The CDR3 extends 3 residues past the end of the read, so its final part is completed from the germline J gene. This chain links TRBV7-2 with TRBJ1-2; TRBD1 is a possible D gene (6 bases). Germline CDR1 and CDR2: SGHTA and FQGNSA. The CDR3 totals 13 residues. The CDR3 is CASSGTNGNDYTF. The covered CDR3 bases are TGTGCCAGCAGCGGGACAAATGGGAATGAC.

Of note for this clone: The read ends 3 residues before the CDR3 terminus; that terminus is restored from the germline J gene. This chain uses TRBV2 with TRBJ1-2; D is possibly TRBD1 (6 bases). Germline V lookup: CDR1 SNHLY, CDR2 FYNNEI. The CDR3 extends over 14 amino acids. V lost 3 bases, J lost 2 bases, and 10 bases lay in between. The CDR3 DNA, read in part, is TGTGCCAGCAGTGAGAACAGGGTAAACTATGGC. It translates to CASSENRVNYG. From start to end, the CDR3 is CASSENRVNYGYTF.

A word on this clone: The CDR3 goes on 3 residues after the read ends, and that part is filled in from the germline J gene. The rearrangement uses TRBV7-8 and TRBJ2-1; possible D gene TRBD1, 6 bases. The CDR3 is made up of 15 amino acids. The V and J ends lost 0 bases and 7 bases respectively, with 13 bases between them. Germline assignment: CDR1 SGHVS and CDR2 FQNEAQ. The CDR3 here is CASSLAGQGSNEQFF. Incomplete CDR3 DNA: TGTGCCAGCAGCTTAGCGGGCCAGGGGTCGAATGAG.

As for this clone: The same CDR3 can be traced to other DNA sequences in this sample. Incomplete CDR3 DNA: TGTGCCAGCAGCTTCGGGACAGGGAGCTCCTACGAG. Translated, it gives CASSFGTGSSYE. The entire CDR3 protein reads CASSFGTGSSYEQYF. The V and J genes are TRBV11-2 and TRBJ2-7; 9 bases align to TRBD1. The observed sequence ends 3 residues before the CDR3 terminus, with the missing tail filled in from the germline J gene. The CDR3 spans 15 residues. Germline CDR1 SGHAT, CDR2 FQNNGV. The junction had 3 bases not matched to a gene; V was cut back by 3 bases and J by 0 bases.

Worth noting for this clone: The observed sequence ends 3 residues before the CDR3 terminus, with the missing tail filled in from the germline J gene. This chain joins TRBV5-6 and TRBJ2-1, with D tentatively TRBD2 (7 bases). Germline V gives CDR1 SGHDT, CDR2 YYEEEE. The CDR3 consists of 15 residues. V lost 3 bases, J lost 5 bases, and 15 bases lay in between. CDR3 loop: CASSWGGARDNEQFF. The covered CDR3 bases are TGTGCCAGCAGCTGGGGGGGGGCCCGGGACAATGAG.

As regards this clone: The sequenced fragment ends 3 residues before the CDR3 boundary, so the rest is inferred from the germline J gene. This chain connects TRBV19 to TRBJ1-5, with D unresolved. This CDR3 is built from 14 residues. The V gene lost 3 bases and the J gene lost 9 bases, with 15 bases spanning the gap. The germline gives CDR1 LNHDA, CDR2 SQIVND (reference sequence). The part of the CDR3 DNA that was read is TGTGCCAGTAGTATTGAGGTTGATAAGAGGCCC. Translation gives CASSIEVDKRP. The full CDR3 is CASSIEVDKRPQHF.

CDR3 DNA, as far as it was read: TGTGCCAGCAGGCCGACAGGTGCCCAGGGCAATGAG. This sequence encodes CASRPTGAQGNE. In full, the CDR3 is CASRPTGAQGNEQFF. The gene calls are TRBV6-2 or TRBV6-3 and TRBJ2-1, with D perhaps matching TRBD1 (6 bases). The CDR3 end falls 3 residues outside the read, so it is completed with the germline J gene. Trimming pared 6 bases from V and 6 bases from J, leaving 18 bases between. The CDR3 is 15 amino acids. Germline CDR1 reads MNHEY; CDR2 reads SVGEGT.

A word on this clone: The read ends 3 residues before the CDR3 terminus; that terminus is restored from the germline J gene. The gene calls are TRBV28 and TRBJ1-2; possibly TRBD1 for D (6 bases). CDR1 and CDR2 from the germline V gene are MDHEN and SYDVKM. The CDR3 is 14 residues long. V was cut by 8 bases and J by 4 bases, with 17 bases left in between. CDR3 protein: CASSPDSRTYGYTF. CDR3 bases read: TGTGCCAGCTCCCCGGACAGTCGGACCTATGGC.

Notes on this clone: Read data end 3 residues before the CDR3 end; the end is taken from the germline J gene. J is TRBJ2-4 and V is TRBV30; D perhaps matches TRBD1 (5 bases). The CDR3 is 13 residues long. Germline lookup yields CDR1 GTSNPN and CDR2 SVGIG (reference sequence). Here the CDR3 reads CAWSDDSLHGQYF. CDR3 DNA (partial): TGTGCCTGGAGTGATGACAGTCTCCATGGT.

As to this clone: The read falls 3 residues short of the CDR3 end, and the missing part is taken from the germline J gene. The chain carries TRBV30 and TRBJ1-2; 10 bases are shared with TRBD1. The CDR3 runs 14 residues. Germline CDR1 reads GTSNPN; CDR2 reads SVGIG (reference sequence). The CDR3: CAWSMTGGFYDYTF. Partial CDR3 DNA: TGTGCCTGGAGTATGACAGGGGGCTTCTACGAC.

Remarks on this clone: Coverage ceases 3 residues before the CDR3 finishes, and the germline J gene fills in the end. The chain links TRBV20-1 to TRBJ1-5; 8 bases agree with TRBD1. CDR1 and CDR2 (germline): DFQATT, SNEGSKA (reference sequence). The V gene end was trimmed by 6 bases and the J gene end by 4 bases; junction bases not matched to a gene: 8. The CDR3 consists of 14 residues. CDR3 region: CSAAPDRANQPQHF. CDR3 DNA (partial): TGCAGTGCAGCCCCGGACAGGGCGAATCAGCCC.

A note on this clone: The CDR3 is cut off 3 residues early in the read; its end comes from the germline J gene. The chain carries TRBV5-1 and TRBJ1-4; D not resolved. The germline gives CDR1 SGHRS, CDR2 YFSETQ. This CDR3 has 15 amino acids. Trimming pared 1 base from V and 0 bases from J, leaving 7 bases between. This CDR3 is CASSLTGSTNEKLFF. CDR3 bases read: TGCGCCAGCAGCTTGACCGGGTCAACTAATGAAAAA.

Comments on this clone: The read comes to an end 3 residues before the CDR3 does, leaving the germline J gene to fill in the end. The J gene is TRBJ2-7, the V gene TRBV5-1; D might be TRBD1 (5 bases). The CDR3 runs to 15 residues. Trimming removed 0 bases at V and 5 bases at J, with 15 bases between. Germline lookup yields CDR1 SGHRS and CDR2 YFSETQ. The part of the CDR3 DNA that was read is TGCGCCAGCAGCTTGGGGCAGGGCCTTGCGGACGAG. Its protein is CASSLGQGLADE. The whole CDR3 sequence is CASSLGQGLADEQYF. Full variable domain (outside the CDR3, taken from reference TRBV5-1 and TRBJ2-7): KAGVTQTPRYLIKTRGQQVTLSCSPISGHRSVSWYQQTPGQGLQFLFEYFSETQRNKGNFPGRFSGRQFSNSRSEMNVSTLELGDSALYLCASSLGQGLADEQYFGPGTRLTVT.

As regards this clone: The read halts 3 residues ahead of the CDR3 end, with the missing end drawn from the germline J gene. V is TRBV2 and J is TRBJ2-5, with a tentative D call TRBD2 (5 bases). Germline V gene data show CDR1 as SNHLY and CDR2 as FYNNEI. V lost 5 bases, J lost 4 bases, and 11 bases lay in between. The CDR3 sequence is 13 residues long. The sequenced part of the CDR3 DNA is TGTGCCAGCAGTTACAGCGGACGAGAGACC. Amino acids: CASSYSGRET. The whole CDR3 sequence is CASSYSGRETQYF.

A remark on this clone: The junction departs from the called germline gene at one end, perhaps through a read error. The CDR3 end falls 3 residues outside the read, so it is completed with the germline J gene. The chain joins TRBV19 to TRBJ2-3, with 13 bases identical to TRBD2. The length of the CDR3 is 15 residues. CDR1 and CDR2 from the germline V gene are LNHDA and SQIVND (reference sequence). The covered CDR3 bases are TGTGCCAGTAGTTTGGGACTAGCGGGGTCAGAGACG. Amino acids: CASSLGLAGSET. The full CDR3 protein reads CASSLGLAGSETQYF.

Note on this clone: The DNA ends 3 residues before the CDR3 does, and the rest of the CDR3 is filled in from the germline J gene. This chain connects TRBV7-9 to TRBJ1-5; D unresolved. Germline CDR1 and CDR2: SEHNR and FQNEAQ (reference sequence). The CDR3 loop spans 11 amino acids. The CDR3 reads CASSFEGPQHF. The sequenced CDR3 bases are TGTGCCAGCAGCTTTGAAGGTCCC.

The CDR3 sequence: CAWKPPGTGNEKLFF. Incomplete CDR3 DNA: TGTGCCTGGAAACCTCCCGGGACAGGGAATGAAAAA. The rearrangement links TRBV30 to TRBJ1-4, with 9 positions matching TRBD1. The read falls 3 residues short of the CDR3 end, and the missing part is taken from the germline J gene. The CDR3 consists of 15 residues. Germline loops: CDR1 GTSNPN, CDR2 SVGIG (reference sequence). The V segment lost 4 bases and the J segment 5 bases; nucleotides outside the gene matches: 8.

The chain's CDR3 is CASSPPNLARETQYF. CDR3 DNA, as far as it was read: TGTGCCAGCTCACCACCGAATTTGGCAAGAGAGACC. The J gene is TRBJ2-5, the V gene TRBV18; D is ambiguous. With the read ending 3 residues before the CDR3 end, the germline J gene is used to fill in that end. V was pared by 0 bases and J by 4 bases, with 12 bases between. Per germline, CDR1 KGHSH and CDR2 LQKENI. This CDR3 spans 15 amino acids.